A selection of T cell receptor beta chains follows, all from one sample in a study of blood T cell repertoires in COVID-19. The method was immunoSEQ multiplex PCR; TCRdb's version includes in-frame clones alone and lacks a portion of them. Of fewer than 250,000 clones listed, about nine tenths are singletons. The sequencing input was peripheral blood. The source is a man in his forties or fifties with COVID-19, enrolled during active disease. Each CDR3 is given with its conserved first and last residue. Fields, in order: CDR3 protein, CDR3 DNA, V gene, J gene, D gene, clone size. The D gene is left open where the match is weak. Rows give clone size only sometimes, using once, few, many, or a class for an expanded clone.

CDR3: CASSLDGGNLYNEQFF; DNA: TGTGCCAGCAGCTTAGACGGCGGGAACCTCTACAATGAGCAGTTCTTC; V: TRBV11-3; J: TRBJ2-1; D: -; size: -
CDR3: CASSSAGGSYNEQFF; DNA: TGTGCCAGCAGCTCAGCAGGGGGCAGCTACAATGAGCAGTTCTTC; V: TRBV5-8; J: TRBJ2-1; D: TRBD1; size: -
CDR3: CASSLAGAHEQYF; DNA: TGTGCCAGCAGCCTCGCTGGAGCCCACGAGCAGTACTTC; V: TRBV7-2; J: TRBJ2-7; D: -; size: few
CDR3: CASSQGQNYGYTF; DNA: TGTGCCAGCAGTCAAGGACAGAACTATGGCTACACCTTC; V: TRBV28; J: TRBJ1-2; D: -; size: -
CDR3: CASSFSGNYEQYF; DNA: TGTGCCAGCAGTTTTAGCGGTAACTACGAGCAGTACTTC; V: TRBV12-3/TRBV12-4; J: TRBJ2-7; D: -; size: -
CDR3: CASSLGQGAYEQYF; DNA: TGTGCCAGCAGCTTAGGACAGGGGGCCTACGAGCAGTACTTC; V: TRBV11-2; J: TRBJ2-7; D: TRBD1; size: -
CDR3: CSVDPFQNYGYTF; DNA: TGCAGCGTTGATCCTTTTCAGAACTATGGCTACACCTTC; V: TRBV29-1; J: TRBJ1-2; D: -; size: -
CDR3: CASSPGQGAYTEAFF; DNA: TGTGCCAGCAGCCCTGGACAGGGGGCCTACACTGAAGCTTTCTTT; V: TRBV28; J: TRBJ1-1; D: TRBD1; size: -
CDR3: CASSSRQGALTEAFF; DNA: TGTGCCAGCAGTTCCCGACAGGGGGCGCTTACTGAAGCTTTCTTT; V: TRBV27; J: TRBJ1-1; D: TRBD1; size: -
CDR3: CASSIGDYRNSPLHF; DNA: TGTGCCAGTAGTATAGGGGACTATCGTAATTCACCCCTCCACTTT; V: TRBV19; J: TRBJ1-6; D: -; size: -
CDR3: CASSLVTGSYEQYF; DNA: TGCGCCAGCAGCCTAGTGACGGGCTCCTACGAGCAGTACTTC; V: TRBV4-1; J: TRBJ2-7; D: -; size: -
CDR3: CASSPRQGSYEQYF; DNA: TGTGCCAGCAGCCCCCGACAGGGCTCCTACGAGCAGTACTTC; V: TRBV11-2; J: TRBJ2-7; D: TRBD1; size: -
CDR3: CASSQWGTARSKLAKNIQYF; DNA: TGCGCCAGCAGTCAATGGGGGACAGCTAGATCGAAACTAGCCAAAAACATTCAGTACTTC; V: TRBV23-1; J: TRBJ2-4; D: TRBD1; size: -